This T cell receptor (beta chain) stems from a study of blood T cell repertoires in COVID-19 (dated by TCRdb to about 2020). Context from the whole study: Samples covering the acute and convalescent phases of COVID-19 were provided by collaborators in the United States, Italy and Spain. Sample metadata almost always included a de-identified subject ID, COVID-19 status, age in years and sex. Deeply sampled blood TCRbeta repertoires from subjects exposed to, actively infected with, or recovered from COVID-19 were included in the dataset. The repertoires were released in a freely available public database meant as a resource for research on the immune response to SARS-CoV-2. The samples were drawn from two sources: the first 160 participants of the ongoing ImmuneRACE study, and 1,254 subjects contributed by 6 global collaborators. Where available, HLA class I and class II types were taken from metadata supplied by the sample provider and were not determined by assay-based typing. The material from the prospective study consisted of cDNA or gDNA derived from T cells, B-cell-depleted T cells, or PBMCs. The full study reports these points: The quantity of clinical and demographic metadata differed by source and by participant and was supplied without curation.

Collaborating institutions collected whole blood in K2EDTA tubes following their own protocols. For TCRbeta analysis, collaborators shipped samples as frozen whole blood, isolated PBMCs, or DNA extracted from either of those sample types. Cut back by 7 bases and 10 bases, the V and J ends lie 11 bases apart. Reading from cysteine to phenylalanine, the CDR3 counts 12 amino acids. Only the CDR3 DNA stays, 36 bases, in frame from base 1. The germline V gene provides CDR1 MDHEN and CDR2 SYDVKM. Points on this clone: Its antigen is currently not known. No clone much larger than this one lies a single base away; base qualities are absent.

TCRbeta CDR3 regions were amplified from genomic DNA using the immunoSEQ Assay, a bias-controlled multiplex PCR. The original methods were these. Nucleated cell counts per sample were estimated from amplification of reference gene primers within the assay. To quantify the absolute abundance of each unique TCRbeta CDR3 rearrangement, sequence reads were collapsed and filtered. For each sample, productive Simpson clonality was calculated as the square root of Simpson's diversity index across productive rearrangements. The table was pulled from immuneACCESS by TCRdb, which kept in-frame rearrangements only. Such tables lose some clones; where checked, under half of the loss comes from unresolved V genes, and the rest has no known cause. The DNA gave D and trimming, while V, J and clone size come from that table. The sample table contains approximately 300,000 clones; only one count was recorded for around 89% of them. 0.75% to 0.9% of the sample goes to the ten largest clones.

The clonotype was recovered from a young man with acute or convalescent COVID-19. Sequenced material: peripheral blood. This receptor chain uses TRBV28 and TRBJ1-6; TRBD1 might be the D gene, on 6 matching bases. CDR3 protein: CASTTGTSPLHF. The nucleotide sequence is TGTGCCAGCACTACAGGGACCTCACCCCTCCACTTT.